This entry lists 14 T cell receptor beta chains sequenced from one sample in a study of regulatory T cells in long-lasting Graves disease. Researchers made TCR beta libraries by using iRepertoire HTBI primers and running Arm-PCR on CDR3 regions. TCRdb passed the multiplex PCR reads through MiXCR, listing each CDR3 protein once. Here the sample spans roughly 700,000 distinct CDR3 sequences, around 30% being singletons. Time point given: persistent/refractory GD, antithyroid drugs over 5 years with positive TRAb. With RNA extracted from PBMCs as input, the TCR library was made. Sample: peripheral blood mononuclear cells (PBMCs), taken when the disease was refractory, from a patient treated with antithyroid drugs. These receptors all come from a female donor with Graves disease.

The V call is TRBV30, the J call TRBJ1-1; the D gene is possibly TRBD1 (6 bases). The germline gives CDR1 GTSNPN, CDR2 SVGIG (reference sequence). This CDR3 has 14 residues. V lost 2 bases and J lost 1, with 11 bases in between. The CDR3 here is CAWSILGGNTEAFF. The CDR3 DNA follows: TGTGCCTGGAGTATTCTAGGGGGGAACACTGAAGCTTTCTTT.

The chain links TRBV6-1 to TRBJ1-2; D might be TRBD1 (6 bases). The CDR3 loop spans 12 amino acids. With 7 bases removed from V and 7 bases from J, the gap between germline ends came to 13 bases. The germline CDR1 and CDR2 sequences are MNHNS and SASEGT. CDR3 in DNA: TGTGCCAGCATGCCGTTGACAGGTGGCTACACCTTC. Encoded protein: CASMPLTGGYTF.

This clonotype occurred many times. The rearrangement joins TRBV2 to TRBJ1-2; D perhaps matches TRBD1 (6 bases). Germline loops: CDR1 SNHLY, CDR2 FYNNEI. V was cut by 0 bases and J by 8 bases, with 10 bases left in between. CDR3 size: 13 residues. CDR3 sequence (DNA): TGTGCCAGCAGTGAAGCGCAGGGGTCGGGCTACACCTTC. Translation: CASSEAQGSGYTF.

This clonotype was picked up a small number of times. The V gene is TRBV20-1, the J gene TRBJ2-7; weak D call: TRBD1 (6 bases). The CDR3 loop spans 13 amino acids. Per the germline V gene, CDR1 is DFQATT and CDR2 is SNEGSKA (reference sequence). V lost 8 bases to trimming and J lost 0 bases, with 14 bases between them. As DNA, the CDR3 is TGCAGTATAAGCCGGGACACCTCCTACGAGCAGTACTTC. Amino acid sequence: CSISRDTSYEQYF.

Concerning this clonotype itself: This may be a read error, as it is one base from a much larger clone. The chain links TRBV20-1 to TRBJ2-7, with 10 bases identical to TRBD2. V dropped 3 bases and J dropped 2; count of bases not matched to a gene: 10. The germline CDR1 and CDR2 sequences are DFQATT and SNEGSKA (reference sequence). The CDR3 length is 16 residues. CDR3 nucleotide sequence: TGCAGTGCTAGCCCGATTAGCGGGAGGACAACCTACGAGCAGTACTTC. Its translation: CSASPISGRTTYEQYF.

DNA for the CDR3: TGTGCCAGCGGATTACTAGCGGGATCCCTTGAGCAGTTCTTC. It translates to CASGLLAGSLEQFF. The J gene is TRBJ2-1, the V gene TRBV28; 10 nucleotides line up with TRBD2. The CDR3 extends over 14 amino acids. Germline V gene data show CDR1 as MDHEN and CDR2 as SYDVKM. Trimming at V came to 8 bases and at J to 9 bases, leaving 10 bases not matched to a gene.

This clonotype has a count of ten or more. This sequence joins TRBV6-1 and TRBJ1-6, with 7 nucleotides matching TRBD1. CDR3 length equals 18 residues. After removal of 4 bases from V and 3 bases from J, the junction contained 12 bases not matched to a gene. Germline V gives CDR1 MNHNS, CDR2 SASEGT. CDR3 region: CASSAGGTEDYYNSPLHF. In DNA form, the CDR3 reads TGTGCCAGCAGTGCTGGGGGGACAGAAGACTACTATAATTCACCCCTCCACTTT.

This clonotype has ten or more counts. The gene calls are TRBV12-3 or TRBV12-4 and TRBJ1-2; 8 nucleotides line up with TRBD1. The V segment lost 7 bases and the J segment 8 bases; nucleotides outside the gene matches: 9. The CDR3 runs to 13 residues. CDR3 loop: CASTGQGARGYTF. The DNA of the CDR3 is TGTGCCAGCACCGGCCAGGGGGCAAGGGGCTACACCTTC.

This clonotype was counted many times. J is TRBJ1-1 and V is TRBV6-5, with TRBD1 as a possible D gene (5 bases). The germline CDR1 and CDR2 sequences are MNHEY and SVGAGI. This CDR3 spans 12 amino acids. V lost 0 bases and J 8 bases, leaving 7 bases between the germline ends. CDR3 protein: CASSYSRTEAFF. Written as DNA, the CDR3 is TGTGCCAGCAGTTACTCACGGACAGAAGCTTTCTTT.

V gene TRBV3-1 combines with J gene TRBJ1-5; D may be TRBD1 (5 bases). This CDR3 spans 14 amino acids. Germline-derived CDR1 and CDR2 are LGHDT and YNNKEL (reference sequence). Trimming removed 1 base from V and 4 bases from J, with 8 bases in between. The CDR3 bases are TGTGCCAGCAGCCAAGTGGGGGGGAATCAGCCCCAGCATTTT. Encoded protein: CASSQVGGNQPQHF.

The genes are TRBV27 and TRBJ2-2; 7 bases align to TRBD1. In germline, CDR1 is MNHEY, CDR2 SMNVEV (reference sequence). The CDR3 extends over 15 amino acids. Trimming took 7 bases from V and 1 from J; bases not matched to a gene: 6. The CDR3 spells CASTSTGMNTGELFF. The CDR3 coding sequence is TGTGCCAGCACCTCGACAGGGATGAACACCGGGGAGCTGTTTTTT.

The chain combines TRBV6-1 with TRBJ2-2; D gene uncertain. V lost 5 bases, J lost 7 bases, and 17 bases lay in between. This CDR3 region has 15 residues. Germline CDR1 reads MNHNS; CDR2 reads SASEGT. Here the CDR3 reads CASSRLQAYNGELFF. Written as DNA, the CDR3 is TGTGCCAGCAGTAGACTTCAGGCGTATAACGGGGAGCTGTTTTTT.

This clonotype was counted between two and nine times. The V call is TRBV20-1, the J call TRBJ2-3, with D unclear. V was cut by 1 base and J by 2 bases, with 13 bases left in between. CDR1 DFQATT and CDR2 SNEGSKA come from the germline V gene (reference sequence). CDR3 size: 15 residues. The CDR3 DNA sequence: TGCAGTGCTAGAGGGGCACAGACGCACACAGATACGCAGTATTTT. It translates to CSARGAQTHTDTQYF.

This sequence joins TRBV30 and TRBJ1-1; tentative D call: TRBD1 (5 bases). This CDR3 region has 14 residues. The germline CDR1 and CDR2 sequences are GTSNPN and SVGIG (reference sequence). V was shortened by 4 bases and J by 11 bases, with 23 bases between the two germline ends. Here the CDR3 DNA reads TGTGCCTGGAAGGTTAAGGCGGGACCGGCGATTGCTTTCTTT. This encodes CAWKVKAGPAIAFF.